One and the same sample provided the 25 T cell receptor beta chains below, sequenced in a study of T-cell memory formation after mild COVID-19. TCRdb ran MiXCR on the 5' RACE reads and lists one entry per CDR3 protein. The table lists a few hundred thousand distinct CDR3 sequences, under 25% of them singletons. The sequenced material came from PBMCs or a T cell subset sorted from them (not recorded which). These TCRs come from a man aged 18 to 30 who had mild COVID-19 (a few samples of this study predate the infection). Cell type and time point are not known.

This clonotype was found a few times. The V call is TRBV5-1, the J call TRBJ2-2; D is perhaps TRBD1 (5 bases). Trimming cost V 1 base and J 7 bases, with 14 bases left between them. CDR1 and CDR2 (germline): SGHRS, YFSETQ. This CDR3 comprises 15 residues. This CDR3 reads CASSLQGEYGGELFF. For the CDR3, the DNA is TGCGCCAGCAGCTTGCAGGGTGAATACGGCGGGGAGCTGTTTTTT.

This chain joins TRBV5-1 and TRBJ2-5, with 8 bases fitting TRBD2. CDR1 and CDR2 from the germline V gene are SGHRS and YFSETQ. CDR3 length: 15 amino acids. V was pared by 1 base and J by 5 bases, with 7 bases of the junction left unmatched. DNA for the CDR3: TGCGCCAGCAGCTTGCCCGCGGAGCGGGGGGAGACCCAGTACTTC. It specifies CASSLPAERGETQYF.

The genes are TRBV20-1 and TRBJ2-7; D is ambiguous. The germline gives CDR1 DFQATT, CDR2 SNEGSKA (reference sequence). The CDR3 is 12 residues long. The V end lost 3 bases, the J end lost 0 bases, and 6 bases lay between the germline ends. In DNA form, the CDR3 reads TGCAGTGCTAGGTTCTTCTCCTACGAGCAGTACTTC. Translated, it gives CSARFFSYEQYF.

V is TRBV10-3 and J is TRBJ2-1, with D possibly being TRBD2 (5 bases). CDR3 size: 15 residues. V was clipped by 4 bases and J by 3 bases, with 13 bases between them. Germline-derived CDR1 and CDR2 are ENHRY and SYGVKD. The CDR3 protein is CAISVERPLYNEQFF. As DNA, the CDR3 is TGTGCCATCAGTGTGGAGCGGCCCCTCTACAATGAGCAGTTCTTC.

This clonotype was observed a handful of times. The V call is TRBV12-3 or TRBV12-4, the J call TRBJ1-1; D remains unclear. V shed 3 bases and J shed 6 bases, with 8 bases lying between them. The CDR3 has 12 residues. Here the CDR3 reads CASSFDNAEAFF. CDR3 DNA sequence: TGTGCCAGCAGTTTTGATAACGCTGAAGCTTTCTTT.

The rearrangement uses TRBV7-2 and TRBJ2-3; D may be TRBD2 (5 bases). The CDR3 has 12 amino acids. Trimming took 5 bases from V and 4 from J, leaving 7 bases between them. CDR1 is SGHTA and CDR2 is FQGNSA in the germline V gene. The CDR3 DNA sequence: TGTGCCAGCAGCAAACTAGCAGATACGCAGTATTTT. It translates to CASSKLADTQYF.

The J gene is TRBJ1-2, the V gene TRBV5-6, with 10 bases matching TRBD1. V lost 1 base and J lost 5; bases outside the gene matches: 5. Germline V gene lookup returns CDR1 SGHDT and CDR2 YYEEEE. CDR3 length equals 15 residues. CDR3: CASSLMGQGTYGYTF. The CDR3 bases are TGTGCCAGCAGCTTGATGGGACAGGGGACTTATGGCTACACCTTC.

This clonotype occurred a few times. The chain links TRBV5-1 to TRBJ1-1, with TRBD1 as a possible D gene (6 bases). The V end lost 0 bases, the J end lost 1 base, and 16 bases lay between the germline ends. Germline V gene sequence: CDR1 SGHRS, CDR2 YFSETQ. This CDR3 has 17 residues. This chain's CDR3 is CASSLVGDIRGNTEAFF. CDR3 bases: TGCGCCAGCAGCTTGGTAGGGGACATACGGGGGAACACTGAAGCTTTCTTT.

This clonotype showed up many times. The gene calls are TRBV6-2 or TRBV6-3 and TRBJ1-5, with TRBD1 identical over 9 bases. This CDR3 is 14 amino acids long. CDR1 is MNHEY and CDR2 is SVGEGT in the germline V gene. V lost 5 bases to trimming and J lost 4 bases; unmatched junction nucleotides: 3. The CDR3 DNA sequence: TGTGCCAGCAGTAGGGGACAGGGTAATCAGCCCCAGCATTTT. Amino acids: CASSRGQGNQPQHF.

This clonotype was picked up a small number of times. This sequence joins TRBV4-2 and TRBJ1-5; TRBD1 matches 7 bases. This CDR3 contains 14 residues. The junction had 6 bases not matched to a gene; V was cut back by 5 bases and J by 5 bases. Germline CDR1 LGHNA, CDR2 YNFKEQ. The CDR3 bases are TGTGCCAGCAGCGAAGGGACAGTCCATCAGCCCCAGCATTTT. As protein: CASSEGTVHQPQHF.

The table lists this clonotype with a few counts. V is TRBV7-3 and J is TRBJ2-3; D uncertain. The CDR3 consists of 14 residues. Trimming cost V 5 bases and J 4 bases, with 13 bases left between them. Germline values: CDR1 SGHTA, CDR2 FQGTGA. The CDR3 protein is CASSRRILPDTQYF. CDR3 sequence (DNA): TGTGCCAGCAGCCGAAGAATCCTACCAGATACGCAGTATTTT.

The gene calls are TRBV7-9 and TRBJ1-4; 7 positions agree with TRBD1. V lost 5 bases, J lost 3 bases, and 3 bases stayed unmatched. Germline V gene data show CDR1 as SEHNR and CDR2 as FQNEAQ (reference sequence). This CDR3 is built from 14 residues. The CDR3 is CASSRDSSNEKLFF. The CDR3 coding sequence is TGTGCCAGCAGCCGGGACAGCTCTAATGAAAAACTGTTTTTT. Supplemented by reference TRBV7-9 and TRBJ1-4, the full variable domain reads DTGVSQNPRHKITKRGQNVTFRCDPISEHNRLYWYRQTLGQGPEFLTYFQNEAQLEKSRLLSDRFSAERPKGSFSTLEIQRTEQGDSAMYLCASSRDSSNEKLFFGSGTQLSVL.

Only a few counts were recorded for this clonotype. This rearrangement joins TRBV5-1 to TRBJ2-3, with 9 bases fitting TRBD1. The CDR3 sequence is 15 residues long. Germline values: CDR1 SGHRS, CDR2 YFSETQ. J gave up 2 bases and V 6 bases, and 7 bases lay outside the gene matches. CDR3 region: CASTDRGYITDTQYF. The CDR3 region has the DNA TGCGCCAGCACCGACAGGGGGTATATCACAGATACGCAGTATTTT.

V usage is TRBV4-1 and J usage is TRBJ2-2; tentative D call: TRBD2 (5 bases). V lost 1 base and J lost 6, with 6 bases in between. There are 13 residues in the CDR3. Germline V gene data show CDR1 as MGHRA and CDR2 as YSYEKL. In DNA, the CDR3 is TGCGCCAGCAGCCAAGCGAGGGCCGGGGAGCTGTTTTTT. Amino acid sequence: CASSQARAGELFF.

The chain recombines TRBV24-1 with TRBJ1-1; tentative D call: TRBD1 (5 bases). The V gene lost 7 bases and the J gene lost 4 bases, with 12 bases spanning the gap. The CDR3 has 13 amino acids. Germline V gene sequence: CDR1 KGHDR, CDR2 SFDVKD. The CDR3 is CATRRGVGTEAFF. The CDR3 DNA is TGTGCCACCAGGCGGGGGGTGGGCACTGAAGCTTTCTTT.

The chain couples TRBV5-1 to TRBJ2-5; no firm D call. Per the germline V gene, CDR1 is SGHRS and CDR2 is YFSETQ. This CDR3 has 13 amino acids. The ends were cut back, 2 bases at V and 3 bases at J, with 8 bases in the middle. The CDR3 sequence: CASSFGSEETQYF. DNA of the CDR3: TGCGCCAGCAGCTTTGGCAGCGAAGAGACCCAGTACTTC.

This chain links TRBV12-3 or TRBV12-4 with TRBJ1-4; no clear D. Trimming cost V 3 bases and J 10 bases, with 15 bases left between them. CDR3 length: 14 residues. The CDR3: CASSLQEGRGKLFF. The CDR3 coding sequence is TGTGCCAGCAGTTTGCAGGAAGGGCGCGGAAAACTGTTTTTT.

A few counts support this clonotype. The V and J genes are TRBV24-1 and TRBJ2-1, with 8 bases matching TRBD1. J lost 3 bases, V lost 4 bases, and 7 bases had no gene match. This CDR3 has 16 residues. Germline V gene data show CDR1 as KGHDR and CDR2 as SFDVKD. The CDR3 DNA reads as TGTGCCACCAGTGACCCCGGACAGGGAAACTACAATGAGCAGTTCTTC. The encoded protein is CATSDPGQGNYNEQFF.

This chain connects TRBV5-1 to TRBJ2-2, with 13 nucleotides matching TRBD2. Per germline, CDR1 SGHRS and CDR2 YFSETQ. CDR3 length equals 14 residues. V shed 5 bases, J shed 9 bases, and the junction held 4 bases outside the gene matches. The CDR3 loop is CASRTSGGARELFF. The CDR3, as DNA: TGCGCCAGCAGAACTAGCGGGGGGGCCCGGGAGCTGTTTTTT.

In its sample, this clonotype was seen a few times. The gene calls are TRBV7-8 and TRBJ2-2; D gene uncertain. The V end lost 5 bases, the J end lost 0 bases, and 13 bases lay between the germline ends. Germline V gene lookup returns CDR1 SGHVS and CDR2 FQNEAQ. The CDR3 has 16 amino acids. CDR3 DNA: TGTGCCAGCAGCAAGAGAAGGCCCGCGAACACCGGGGAGCTGTTTTTT. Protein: CASSKRRPANTGELFF.

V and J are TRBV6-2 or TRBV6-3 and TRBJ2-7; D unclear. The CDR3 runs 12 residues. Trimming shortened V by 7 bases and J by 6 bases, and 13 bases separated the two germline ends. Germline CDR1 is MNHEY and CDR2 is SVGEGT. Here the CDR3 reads CASTQRGSEQYF. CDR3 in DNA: TGTGCCAGCACTCAAAGAGGATCCGAGCAGTACTTC.

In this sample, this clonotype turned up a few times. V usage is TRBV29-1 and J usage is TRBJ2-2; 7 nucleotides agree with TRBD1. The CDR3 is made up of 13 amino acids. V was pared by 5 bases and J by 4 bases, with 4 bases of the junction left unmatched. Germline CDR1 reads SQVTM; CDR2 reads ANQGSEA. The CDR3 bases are TGCAGCGTTCTGACAGGGCTCACCGGGGAGCTGTTTTTT. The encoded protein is CSVLTGLTGELFF.

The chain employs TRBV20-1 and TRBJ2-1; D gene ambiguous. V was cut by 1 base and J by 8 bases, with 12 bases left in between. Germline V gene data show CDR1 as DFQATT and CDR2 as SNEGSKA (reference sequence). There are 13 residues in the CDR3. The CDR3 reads CSARGNGIYEQFF. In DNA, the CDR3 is TGCAGTGCTAGAGGGAATGGGATCTATGAGCAGTTCTTC.

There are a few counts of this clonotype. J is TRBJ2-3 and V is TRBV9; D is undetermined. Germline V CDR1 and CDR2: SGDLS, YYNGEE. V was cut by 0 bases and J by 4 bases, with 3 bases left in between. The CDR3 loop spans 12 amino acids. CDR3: CASSVVPDTQYF. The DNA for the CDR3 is TGTGCCAGCAGCGTAGTACCAGATACGCAGTATTTT.

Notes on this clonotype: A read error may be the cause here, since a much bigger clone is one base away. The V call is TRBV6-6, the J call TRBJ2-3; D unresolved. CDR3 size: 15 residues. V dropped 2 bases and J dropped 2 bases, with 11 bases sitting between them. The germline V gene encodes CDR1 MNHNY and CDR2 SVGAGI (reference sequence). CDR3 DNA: TGTGCCAGCAGTTACGGTCGACACTACACAGATACGCAGTATTTT. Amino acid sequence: CASSYGRHYTDTQYF.